Following are 17 T cell receptor beta chains from one sample sequenced in a study of blood T cell repertoires in COVID-19. Profiling relied on immunoSEQ multiplex PCR, and the TCRdb table lists in-frame clones only, not all of them. The sample has around 140,000 clones; around 90% are singletons. The material sequenced was peripheral blood. The receptors here all came from a woman in her 50s with acute or convalescent COVID-19.

This chain joins TRBV19 and TRBJ1-1, with D possibly matching TRBD1 (6 bases). This CDR3 spans 12 amino acids. Germline CDR1 is LNHDA and CDR2 is SQIVND (reference sequence). V lost 10 bases to trimming and J lost 7 bases, with 16 bases between them. CDR3 bases: TGTGCCATAAGAGACAGGAGGAGTGAAGCTTTCTTT. Translation: CAIRDRRSEAFF.

This chain connects TRBV28 to TRBJ1-5; perhaps TRBD1 as D (5 bases). The V end lost 5 bases, the J end lost 0 bases, and 17 bases lay between the germline ends. The CDR3 extends over 17 amino acids. Looked up from germline, CDR1 is MDHEN and CDR2 is SYDVKM. The CDR3 here is CASSRGGGVISNQPQHF. For the CDR3, the DNA is TGTGCCAGCAGTCGGGGTGGAGGGGTTATTAGCAATCAGCCCCAGCATTTT.

The chain is built from TRBV18 and TRBJ1-1; no clear D gene. Trimming removed 3 bases from V and 1 base from J, with 12 bases in between. The CDR3 runs 15 residues. CDR1 is KGHSH, CDR2 LQKENI, per germline. The CDR3 loop reads CASSPAVAANTEAFF. CDR3 coding DNA: TGTGCCAGCTCACCGGCGGTGGCGGCGAACACTGAAGCTTTCTTT.

This chain connects TRBV6-6 to TRBJ2-3, with 13 bases fitting TRBD2. The CDR3 has 18 residues. CDR1 is MNHNY and CDR2 is SVGAGI in the germline V gene (reference sequence). The trim removed 6 bases at V and 0 bases at J, leaving 9 bases unmatched. The CDR3 here is CASSRGLAGVASTDTQYF. DNA for the CDR3: TGTGCCAGCAGCCGAGGACTAGCGGGAGTGGCTAGCACAGATACGCAGTATTTT.

The genes are TRBV10-3 and TRBJ2-3; 8 bases fit TRBD2. The ends lost 6 bases at V and 0 bases at J; junction bases unmatched: 2. CDR1 is ENHRY and CDR2 is SYGVKD in the germline V gene. The CDR3 length is 14 residues. CDR3 sequence reads: CAISTSGSTDTQYF. CDR3 DNA: TGTGCCATCAGCACTAGCGGCAGCACAGATACGCAGTATTTT.

This clone showed up just once. The V gene is TRBV30, the J gene TRBJ2-1; 7 positions match TRBD2. V was pared by 3 bases and J by 0 bases, with 2 bases of the junction left unmatched. The V gene's germline CDR1 is GTSNPN and CDR2 SVGIG (reference sequence). This CDR3 has 14 residues. This CDR3 reads CAWRSGGSYNEQFF. CDR3 DNA sequence: TGTGCCTGGAGGTCGGGGGGCTCCTACAATGAGCAGTTCTTC. Supplemented by reference TRBV30 and TRBJ2-1, the full variable domain reads SQTIHQWPATLVQPVGSPLSLECTVEGTSNPNLYWYRQAAGRGLQLLFYSVGIGQISSEVPQNLSASRPQDRQFILSSKKLLLSDSGFYLCAWRSGGSYNEQFFGPGTRLTVL.

This chain uses TRBV6-5 with TRBJ1-1; 10 nucleotides align to TRBD1. CDR1 and CDR2 (germline): MNHEY, SVGAGI. After removal of 5 bases from V and 7 bases from J, the junction contained 7 bases not matched to a gene. The CDR3 loop spans 14 amino acids. The CDR3 sequence: CASSSPGQGDEAFF. The DNA for the CDR3 is TGTGCCAGCAGTAGCCCAGGACAGGGGGATGAAGCTTTCTTT.

This clone was observed a single time. This chain joins TRBV30 and TRBJ1-2, with 7 bases identical to TRBD1. CDR3 length: 13 residues. V lost 1 base, J lost 4 bases, and 3 bases stayed unmatched. Germline V CDR1 and CDR2: GTSNPN, SVGIG (reference sequence). The CDR3 DNA is TGTGCCTGGAGTGACAGGGGACGCTATGGCTACACCTTC. Amino acid sequence: CAWSDRGRYGYTF.

V is TRBV19 and J is TRBJ2-5; 11 nucleotides align to TRBD2. The CDR3 is 14 amino acids. V gave up 7 bases and J gave up 5 bases; unmatched junction bases: 6. Germline V gene data show CDR1 as LNHDA and CDR2 as SQIVND (reference sequence). The CDR3 protein is CASNSGGAGETQYF. DNA of the CDR3: TGTGCCAGTAATAGCGGGGGGGCCGGTGAGACCCAGTACTTC.

The chain employs TRBV30 and TRBJ1-1; D gene unclear. The germline CDR1 and CDR2 sequences are GTSNPN and SVGIG (reference sequence). The germline V and J ends were trimmed by 1 base and 0 bases, with 6 bases remaining between them. The CDR3 extends over 13 amino acids. CDR3 coding DNA: TGTGCCTGGAGTGCTAATATGAACACTGAAGCTTTCTTT. Encoded protein: CAWSANMNTEAFF.

The rearrangement links TRBV5-1 to TRBJ2-5, with 7 bases fitting TRBD2. J gave up 3 bases and V 2 bases, and 4 bases lay outside the gene matches. The CDR3 consists of 14 residues. The V gene's germline CDR1 is SGHRS and CDR2 YFSETQ. In nucleotides, the CDR3 is TGCGCCAGCAGCTTAGAAGGGAGGGAAGAGACCCAGTACTTC. Protein: CASSLEGREETQYF. The variable domain in full, completed from reference TRBV5-1 and TRBJ2-5, reads KAGVTQTPRYLIKTRGQQVTLSCSPISGHRSVSWYQQTPGQGLQFLFEYFSETQRNKGNFPGRFSGRQFSNSRSEMNVSTLELGDSALYLCASSLEGREETQYFGPGTRLLVL.

This clone has a single count. The chain couples TRBV3-1 (or the pseudogene TRBV3-2) to TRBJ2-5, with D maybe TRBD1 (5 bases). Looked up from germline, CDR1 is LGHDT and CDR2 is YNNKEL (reference sequence). The CDR3 runs 13 residues. V dropped 4 bases and J dropped 2 bases, with 8 bases sitting between them. In DNA, the CDR3 is TGTGCCAGCAGCCGGGGCTCTCAAGAGACCCAGTACTTC. Translating it yields CASSRGSQETQYF.

This chain joins TRBV6-1 and TRBJ1-2, with 9 bases identical to TRBD1. CDR1 MNHNS and CDR2 SASEGT come from the germline V gene. The ends lost 2 bases at V and 6 bases at J; junction bases unmatched: 4. The CDR3 extends over 14 amino acids. CDR3 sequence reads: CASSESWTGDGYTF. The CDR3 DNA is TGTGCCAGCAGTGAATCTTGGACAGGGGATGGCTACACCTTC.

This rearrangement joins TRBV25-1 to TRBJ2-1; 8 nucleotides match TRBD2. V was clipped by 6 bases and J by 4 bases; unmatched bases: 5. Germline CDR1 MGHDK, CDR2 SYGVNS. This CDR3 is 14 amino acids long. CDR3 in amino acids: CASRTGGPYNEQFF. The CDR3 nucleotides read TGTGCCAGCAGAACGGGAGGGCCGTACAATGAGCAGTTCTTC.

This clone was picked up one time. The rearrangement links TRBV11-2 to TRBJ1-4, with 9 bases identical to TRBD1. V lost 5 bases, J lost 8 bases, and 6 bases stayed unmatched. The CDR3 extends over 14 amino acids. CDR1 and CDR2 from the germline V gene are SGHAT and FQNNGV. CDR3 loop: CASSIWTGEEKLFF. CDR3 sequence (DNA): TGTGCCAGCAGCATTTGGACAGGGGAAGAAAAACTGTTTTTT.

The chain carries TRBV9 and TRBJ2-7; 8 bases line up with TRBD1. The V and J ends lost 0 bases and 3 bases, in that order; junction bases with no gene match: 5. Germline V gives CDR1 SGDLS, CDR2 YYNGEE. This CDR3 region has 15 residues. The DNA of the CDR3 is TGTGCCAGCAGCGTAGGCGGACAGGGTATCTACGAGCAGTACTTC. This sequence encodes CASSVGGQGIYEQYF.

This chain uses TRBV28 with TRBJ1-2; TRBD1 might be the D (6 bases). CDR1 and CDR2 (germline): MDHEN, SYDVKM. The V end was cut by 1 base, the J end by 8 bases, with 20 bases between. The CDR3 runs to 16 residues. CDR3 sequence (DNA): TGTGCCAGCAGTTTATCGTGGACAGTTAAGCAGGTCGGCTACACCTTC. Amino acid sequence: CASSLSWTVKQVGYTF.